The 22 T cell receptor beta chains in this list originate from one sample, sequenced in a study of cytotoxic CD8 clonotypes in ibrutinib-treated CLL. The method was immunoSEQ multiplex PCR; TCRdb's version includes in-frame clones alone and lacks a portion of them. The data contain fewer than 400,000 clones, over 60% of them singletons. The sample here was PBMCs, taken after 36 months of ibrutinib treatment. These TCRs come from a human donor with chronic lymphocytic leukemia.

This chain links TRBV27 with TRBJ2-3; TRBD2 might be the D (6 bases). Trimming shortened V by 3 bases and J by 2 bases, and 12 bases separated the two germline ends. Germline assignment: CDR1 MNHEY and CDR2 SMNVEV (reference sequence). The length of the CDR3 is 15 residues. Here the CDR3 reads CASSLYREFTDTQYF. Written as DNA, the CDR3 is TGTGCCAGCAGTTTGTATCGGGAGTTCACAGATACGCAGTATTTT.

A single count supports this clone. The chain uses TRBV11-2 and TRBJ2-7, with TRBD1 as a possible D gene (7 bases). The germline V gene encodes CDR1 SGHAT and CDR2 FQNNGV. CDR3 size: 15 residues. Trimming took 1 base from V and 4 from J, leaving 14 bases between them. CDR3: CASSLVAGGWYEQYF. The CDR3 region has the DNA TGTGCCAGCAGCTTAGTGGCAGGGGGGTGGTACGAGCAGTACTTC.

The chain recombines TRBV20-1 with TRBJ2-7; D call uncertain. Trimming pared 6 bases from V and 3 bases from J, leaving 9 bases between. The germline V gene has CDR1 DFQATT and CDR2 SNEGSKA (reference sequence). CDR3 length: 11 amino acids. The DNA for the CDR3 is TGCAGTGCGAACAGTTTCTACGAGCAGTACTTC. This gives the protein CSANSFYEQYF.

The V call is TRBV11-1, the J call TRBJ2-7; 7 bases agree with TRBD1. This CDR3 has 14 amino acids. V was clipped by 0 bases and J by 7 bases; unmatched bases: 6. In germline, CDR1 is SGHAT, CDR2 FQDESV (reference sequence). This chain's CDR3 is CASSLAGQTKEQYF. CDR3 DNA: TGTGCCAGCAGCTTAGCGGGACAGACCAAGGAGCAGTACTTC. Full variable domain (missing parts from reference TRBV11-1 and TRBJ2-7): EAEVAQSPRYKITEKSQAVAFWCDPISGHATLYWYRQILGQGPELLVQFQDESVVDDSQLPKDRFSAERLKGVDSTLKIQPAELGDSAMYLCASSLAGQTKEQYFGPGTRLTVT.

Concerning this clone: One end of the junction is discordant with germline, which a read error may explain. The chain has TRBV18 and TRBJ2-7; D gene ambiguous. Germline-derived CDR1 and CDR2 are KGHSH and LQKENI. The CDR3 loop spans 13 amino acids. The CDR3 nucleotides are TGTGCCAGCTCTCCACAGTCCACCTACGAGCAGTACTTC. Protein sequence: CASSPQSTYEQYF.

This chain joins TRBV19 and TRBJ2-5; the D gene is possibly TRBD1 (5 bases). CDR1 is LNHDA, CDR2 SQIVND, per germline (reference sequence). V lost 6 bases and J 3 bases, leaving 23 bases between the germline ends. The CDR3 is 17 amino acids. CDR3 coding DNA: TGTGCCAGTAGCCAAGCGACTCTTATGCCAGGGAAAGAGACCCAGTACTTC. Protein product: CASSQATLMPGKETQYF.

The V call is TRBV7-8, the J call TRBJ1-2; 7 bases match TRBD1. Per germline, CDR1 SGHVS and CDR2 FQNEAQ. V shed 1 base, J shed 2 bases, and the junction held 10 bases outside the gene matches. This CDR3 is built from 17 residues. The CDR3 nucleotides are TGTGCCAGCAGCTTAGGGGCAGGGGGAGCGGCCAACTATGGCTACACCTTC. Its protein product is CASSLGAGGAANYGYTF.

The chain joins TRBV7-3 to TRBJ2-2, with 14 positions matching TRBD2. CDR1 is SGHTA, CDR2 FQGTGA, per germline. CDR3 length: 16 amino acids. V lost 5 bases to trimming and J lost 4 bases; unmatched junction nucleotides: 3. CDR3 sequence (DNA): TGTGCCAGCAGCGCGACTAGCGGGAGGGGCACCGGGGAGCTGTTTTTT. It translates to CASSATSGRGTGELFF. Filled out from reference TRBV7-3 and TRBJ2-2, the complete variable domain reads GAGVSQTPSNKVTEKGKYVELRCDPISGHTALYWYRQSLGQGPEFLIYFQGTGAADDSGLPNDRFFAVRPEGSVSTLKIQRTERGDSAVYLCASSATSGRGTGELFFGEGSRLTVL.

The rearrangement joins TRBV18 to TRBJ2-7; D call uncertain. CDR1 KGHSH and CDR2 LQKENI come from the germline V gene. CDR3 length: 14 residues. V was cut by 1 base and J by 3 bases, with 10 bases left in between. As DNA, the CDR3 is TGTGCCAGCTCACCACAAAGGACCAGCTACGAGCAGTACTTC. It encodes CASSPQRTSYEQYF.

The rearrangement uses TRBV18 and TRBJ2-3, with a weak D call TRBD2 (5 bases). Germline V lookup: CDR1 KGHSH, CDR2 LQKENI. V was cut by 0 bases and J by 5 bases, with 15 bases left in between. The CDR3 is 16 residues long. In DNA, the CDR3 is TGTGCCAGCTCACCACCCATCTCCATTGAGGGAGATACGCAGTATTTT. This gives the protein CASSPPISIEGDTQYF.

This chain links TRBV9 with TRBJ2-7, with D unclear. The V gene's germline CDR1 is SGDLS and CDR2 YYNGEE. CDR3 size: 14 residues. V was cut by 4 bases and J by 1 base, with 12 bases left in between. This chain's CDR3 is CASSPDPLSYEQYF. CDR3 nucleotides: TGTGCCAGCAGCCCGGACCCACTTTCCTACGAGCAGTACTTC.

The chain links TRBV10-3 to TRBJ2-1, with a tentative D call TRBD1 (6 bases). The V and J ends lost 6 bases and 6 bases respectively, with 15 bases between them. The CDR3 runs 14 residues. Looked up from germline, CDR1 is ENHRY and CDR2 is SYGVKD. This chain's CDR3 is CAIRARDTPNEQFF. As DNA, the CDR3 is TGTGCCATCAGAGCCCGGGACACACCCAATGAGCAGTTCTTC.

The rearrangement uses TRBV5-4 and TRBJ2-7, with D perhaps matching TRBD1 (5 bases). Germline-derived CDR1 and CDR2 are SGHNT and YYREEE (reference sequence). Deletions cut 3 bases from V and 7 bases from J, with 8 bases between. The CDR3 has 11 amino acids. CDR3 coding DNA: TGTGCCAGCAGCTACCGGACAGAGCAGTACTTC. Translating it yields CASSYRTEQYF. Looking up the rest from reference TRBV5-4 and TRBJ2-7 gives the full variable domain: ETGVTQSPTHLIKTRGQQVTLRCSSQSGHNTVSWYQQALGQGPQFIFQYYREEENGRGNFPPRFSGLQFPNYSSELNVNALELDDSALYLCASSYRTEQYFGPGTRLTVT.

In DNA form, the CDR3 reads TGTGCCAGCATCCGAGGGAGTTTGGGCACTGAAGCTTTCTTT. Its protein product is CASIRGSLGTEAFF. The J gene is TRBJ1-1, the V gene TRBV28, with unresolved D. Trimming removed 7 bases at V and 4 bases at J, with 16 bases between. The germline V gene encodes CDR1 MDHEN and CDR2 SYDVKM. The CDR3 is 14 residues long. Looking up the rest from reference TRBV28 and TRBJ1-1 gives the full variable domain: DVKVTQSSRYLVKRTGEKVFLECVQDMDHENMFWYRQDPGLGLRLIYFSYDVKMKEKGDIPEGYSVSREKKERFSLILESASTNQTSMYLCASIRGSLGTEAFFGQGTRLTVV.

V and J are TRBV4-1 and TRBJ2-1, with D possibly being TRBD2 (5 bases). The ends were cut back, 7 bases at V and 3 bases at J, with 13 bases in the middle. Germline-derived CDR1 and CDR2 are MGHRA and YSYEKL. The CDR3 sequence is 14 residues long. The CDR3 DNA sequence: TGCGCCAGCACCTCTGTTGGGAGCTACAATGAGCAGTTCTTC. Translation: CASTSVGSYNEQFF.

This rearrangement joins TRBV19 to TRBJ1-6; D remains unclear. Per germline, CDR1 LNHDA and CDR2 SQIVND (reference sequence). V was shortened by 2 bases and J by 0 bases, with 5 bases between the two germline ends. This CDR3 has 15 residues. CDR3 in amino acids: CASSITHSYNSPLHF. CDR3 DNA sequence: TGTGCCAGTAGTATAACCCACTCCTATAATTCACCCCTCCACTTT.

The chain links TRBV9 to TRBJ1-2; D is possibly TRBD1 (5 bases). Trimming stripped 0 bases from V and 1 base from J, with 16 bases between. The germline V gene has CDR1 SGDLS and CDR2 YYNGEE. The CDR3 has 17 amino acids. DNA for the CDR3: TGTGCCAGCAGCGTAGTTATTGGGGGAGGGTTTAACTATGGCTACACCTTC. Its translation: CASSVVIGGGFNYGYTF.

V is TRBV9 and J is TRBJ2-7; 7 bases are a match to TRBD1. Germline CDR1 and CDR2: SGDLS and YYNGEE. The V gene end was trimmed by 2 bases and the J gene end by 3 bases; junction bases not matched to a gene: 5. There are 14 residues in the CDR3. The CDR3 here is CASSVRGTDYEQYF. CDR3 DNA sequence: TGTGCCAGCAGCGTTCGTGGGACAGACTACGAGCAGTACTTC.

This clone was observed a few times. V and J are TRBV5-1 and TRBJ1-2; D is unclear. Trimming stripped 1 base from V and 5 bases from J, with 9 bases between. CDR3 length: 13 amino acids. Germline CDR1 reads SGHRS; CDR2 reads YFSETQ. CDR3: CASSLMLNYGYTF. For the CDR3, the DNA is TGCGCCAGCAGCTTGATGTTGAATTATGGCTACACCTTC.

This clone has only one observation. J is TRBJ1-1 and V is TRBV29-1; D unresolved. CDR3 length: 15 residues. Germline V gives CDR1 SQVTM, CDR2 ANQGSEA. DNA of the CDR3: TGCAGTTCTGAGGTAGGGAGGTTCAGTACTGCTGAAGCTTTCTTT. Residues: CSSEVGRFSTAEAFF.

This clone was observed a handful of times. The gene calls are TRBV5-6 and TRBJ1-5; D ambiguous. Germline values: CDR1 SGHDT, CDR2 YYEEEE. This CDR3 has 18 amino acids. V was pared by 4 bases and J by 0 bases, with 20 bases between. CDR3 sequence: CASSNRGWEDYSNQPQHF. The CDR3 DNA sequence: TGTGCCAGCAGCAACCGAGGGTGGGAAGATTATAGCAATCAGCCCCAGCATTTT.

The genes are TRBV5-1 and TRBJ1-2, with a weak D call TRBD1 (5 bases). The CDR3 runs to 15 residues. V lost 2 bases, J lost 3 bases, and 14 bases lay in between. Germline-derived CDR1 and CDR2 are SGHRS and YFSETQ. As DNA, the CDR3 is TGCGCCAGCAGCTTAGAAACGGGGACTTACTATGGCTACACCTTC. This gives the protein CASSLETGTYYGYTF. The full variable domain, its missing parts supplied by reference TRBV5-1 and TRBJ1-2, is KAGVTQTPRYLIKTRGQQVTLSCSPISGHRSVSWYQQTPGQGLQFLFEYFSETQRNKGNFPGRFSGRQFSNSRSEMNVSTLELGDSALYLCASSLETGTYYGYTFGSGTRLTVV.